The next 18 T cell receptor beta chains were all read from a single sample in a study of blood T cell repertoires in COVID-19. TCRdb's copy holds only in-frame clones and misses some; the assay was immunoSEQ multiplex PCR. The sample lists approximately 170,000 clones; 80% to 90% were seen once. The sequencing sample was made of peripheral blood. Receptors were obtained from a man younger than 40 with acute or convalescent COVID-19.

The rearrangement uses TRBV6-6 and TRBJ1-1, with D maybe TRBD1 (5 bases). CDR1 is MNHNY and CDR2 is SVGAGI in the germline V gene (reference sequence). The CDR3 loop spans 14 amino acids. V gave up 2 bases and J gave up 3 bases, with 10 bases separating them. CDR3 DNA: TGTGCCAGCAGTTACCGCGGGGCGGACACTGAAGCTTTCTTT. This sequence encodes CASSYRGADTEAFF.

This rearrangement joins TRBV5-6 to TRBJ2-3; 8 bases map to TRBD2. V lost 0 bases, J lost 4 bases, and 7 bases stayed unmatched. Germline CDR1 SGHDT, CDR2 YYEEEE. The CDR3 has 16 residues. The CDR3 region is CASSLVRAGAPDTQYF. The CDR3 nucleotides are TGTGCCAGCAGCTTGGTACGAGCGGGAGCCCCAGATACGCAGTATTTT.

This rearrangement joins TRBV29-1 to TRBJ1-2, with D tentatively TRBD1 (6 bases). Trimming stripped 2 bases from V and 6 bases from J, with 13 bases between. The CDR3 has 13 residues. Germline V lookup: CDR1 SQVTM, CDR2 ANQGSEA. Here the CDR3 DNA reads TGCAGCGTTGAAACCAGGGGTCTCGATGGCTACACCTTC. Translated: CSVETRGLDGYTF.

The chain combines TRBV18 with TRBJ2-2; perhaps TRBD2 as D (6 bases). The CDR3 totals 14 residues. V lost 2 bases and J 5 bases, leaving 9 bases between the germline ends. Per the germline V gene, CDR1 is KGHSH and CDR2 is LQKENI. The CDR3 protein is CASSPGGSTGELFF. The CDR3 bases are TGTGCCAGCTCACCAGGAGGGAGTACCGGGGAGCTGTTTTTT.

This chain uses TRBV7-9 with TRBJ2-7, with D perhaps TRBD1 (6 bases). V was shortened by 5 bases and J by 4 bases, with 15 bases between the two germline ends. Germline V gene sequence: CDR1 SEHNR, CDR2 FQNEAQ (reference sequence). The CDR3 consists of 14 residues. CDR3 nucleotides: TGTGCCAGCAGCCTAGTAGGGGGTAGGTACGAGCAGTACTTC. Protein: CASSLVGGRYEQYF.

CDR3 loop: CASNSREWGKLFF. CDR3 bases: TGTGCCAGTAATTCGAGGGAATGGGGAAAACTGTTTTTT. The chain is built from TRBV19 and TRBJ1-4; D not certain. The germline CDR1 and CDR2 sequences are LNHDA and SQIVND (reference sequence). The CDR3 length is 13 residues. With 7 bases removed from V and 10 bases from J, the gap between germline ends came to 16 bases.

The CDR3 sequence is CASSLAIGGATEAFF. The CDR3 DNA reads TGTGCCAGCAGCTTAGCGATTGGAGGGGCCACTGAAGCTTTCTTT. J is TRBJ1-1 and V is TRBV7-9, with D tentatively TRBD1 (5 bases). Germline V gene data show CDR1 as SEHNR and CDR2 as FQNEAQ (reference sequence). Trimming took 0 bases from V and 4 from J, leaving 12 bases between them. This CDR3 comprises 15 residues.

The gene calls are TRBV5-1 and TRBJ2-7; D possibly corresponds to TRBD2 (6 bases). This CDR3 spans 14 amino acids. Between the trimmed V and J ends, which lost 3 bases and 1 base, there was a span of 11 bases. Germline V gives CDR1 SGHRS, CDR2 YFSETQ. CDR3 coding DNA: TGCGCCAGCAGCTACCTCGGGGGATCCTACGAGCAGTACTTC. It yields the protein CASSYLGGSYEQYF. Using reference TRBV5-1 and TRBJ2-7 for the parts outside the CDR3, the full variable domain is KAGVTQTPRYLIKTRGQQVTLSCSPISGHRSVSWYQQTPGQGLQFLFEYFSETQRNKGNFPGRFSGRQFSNSRSEMNVSTLELGDSALYLCASSYLGGSYEQYFGPGTRLTVT.

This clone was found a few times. CDR3 sequence reads: CASSLRGDLRGAYTQYF. In nucleotides, the CDR3 is TGTGCCAGCAGCCTACGGGGGGACCTGCGGGGGGCCTATACGCAGTATTTT. J is TRBJ2-3 and V is TRBV3-1 (or the pseudogene TRBV3-2), with 8 bases aligning to TRBD2. The CDR3 is made up of 17 amino acids. Germline CDR1 LGHDT, CDR2 YNNKEL (reference sequence). The V gene end was trimmed by 4 bases and the J gene end by 7 bases; junction bases not matched to a gene: 16.

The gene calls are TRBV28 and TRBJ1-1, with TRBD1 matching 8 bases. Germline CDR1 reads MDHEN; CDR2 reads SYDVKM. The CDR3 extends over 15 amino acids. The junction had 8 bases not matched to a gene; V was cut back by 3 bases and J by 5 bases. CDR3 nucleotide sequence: TGTGCCAGCAGTTTCCTGACAGGGGTGCGGACTGAAGCTTTCTTT. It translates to CASSFLTGVRTEAFF.

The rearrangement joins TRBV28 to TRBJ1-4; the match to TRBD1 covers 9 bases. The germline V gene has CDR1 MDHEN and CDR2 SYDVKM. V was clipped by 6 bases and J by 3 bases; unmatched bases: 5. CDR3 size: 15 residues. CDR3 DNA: TGTGCCAGCAGAGGCACAGGGGGCCCTAATGAAAAACTGTTTTTT. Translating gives CASRGTGGPNEKLFF.

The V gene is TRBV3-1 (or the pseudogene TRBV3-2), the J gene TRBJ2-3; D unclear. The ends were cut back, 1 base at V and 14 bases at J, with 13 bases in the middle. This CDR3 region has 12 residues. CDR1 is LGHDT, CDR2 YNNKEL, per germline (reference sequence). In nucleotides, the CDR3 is TGTGCCAGCAGCCAAGTATCAGGCTCAGTGTATTTT. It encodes CASSQVSGSVYF.

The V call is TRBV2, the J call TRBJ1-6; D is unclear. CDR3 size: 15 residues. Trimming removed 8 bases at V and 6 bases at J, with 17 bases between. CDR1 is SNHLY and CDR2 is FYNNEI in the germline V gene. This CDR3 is CASRFNALFNSPLHF. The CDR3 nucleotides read TGTGCCAGCCGATTTAACGCCCTATTTAATTCACCCCTCCACTTT.

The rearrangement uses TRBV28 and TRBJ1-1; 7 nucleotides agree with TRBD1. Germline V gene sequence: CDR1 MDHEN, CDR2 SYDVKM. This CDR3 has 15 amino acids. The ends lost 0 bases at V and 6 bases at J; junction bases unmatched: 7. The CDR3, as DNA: TGTGCCAGCAGTTTATGGCCAGGGGGTCTCCCTGAAGCTTTCTTT. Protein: CASSLWPGGLPEAFF.

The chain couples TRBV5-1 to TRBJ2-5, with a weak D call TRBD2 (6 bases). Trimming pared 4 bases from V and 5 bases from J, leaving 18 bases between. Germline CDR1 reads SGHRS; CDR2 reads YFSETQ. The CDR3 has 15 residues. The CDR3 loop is CASSQLALSRETQYF. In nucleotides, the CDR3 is TGCGCCAGCAGCCAACTAGCACTATCGAGGGAGACCCAGTACTTC. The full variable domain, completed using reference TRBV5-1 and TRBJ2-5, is KAGVTQTPRYLIKTRGQQVTLSCSPISGHRSVSWYQQTPGQGLQFLFEYFSETQRNKGNFPGRFSGRQFSNSRSEMNVSTLELGDSALYLCASSQLALSRETQYFGPGTRLLVL.

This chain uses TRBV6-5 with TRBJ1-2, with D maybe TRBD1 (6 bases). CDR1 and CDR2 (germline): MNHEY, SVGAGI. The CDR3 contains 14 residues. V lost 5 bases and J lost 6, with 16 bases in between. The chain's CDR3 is CASSRRTAANGYTF. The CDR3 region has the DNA TGTGCCAGCAGTCGACGGACAGCAGCGAATGGCTACACCTTC.

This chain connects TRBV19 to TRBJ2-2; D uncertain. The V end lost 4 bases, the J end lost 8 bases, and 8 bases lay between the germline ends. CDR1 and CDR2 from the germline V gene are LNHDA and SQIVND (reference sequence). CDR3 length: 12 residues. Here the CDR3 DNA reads TGTGCCAGTAGTACCCGGCGGGGGGAGCTGTTTTTT. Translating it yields CASSTRRGELFF.

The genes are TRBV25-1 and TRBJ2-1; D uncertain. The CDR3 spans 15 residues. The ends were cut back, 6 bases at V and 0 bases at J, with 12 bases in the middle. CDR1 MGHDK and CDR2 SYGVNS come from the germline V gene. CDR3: CASSASFFSYNEQFF. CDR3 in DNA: TGTGCCAGCAGCGCCAGTTTCTTCTCCTACAATGAGCAGTTCTTC. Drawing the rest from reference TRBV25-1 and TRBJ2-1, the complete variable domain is EADIYQTPRYLVIGTGKKITLECSQTMGHDKMYWYQQDPGMELHLIHYSYGVNSTEKGDLSSESTVSRIRTEHFPLTLESARPSHTSQYLCASSASFFSYNEQFFGPGTRLTVL.